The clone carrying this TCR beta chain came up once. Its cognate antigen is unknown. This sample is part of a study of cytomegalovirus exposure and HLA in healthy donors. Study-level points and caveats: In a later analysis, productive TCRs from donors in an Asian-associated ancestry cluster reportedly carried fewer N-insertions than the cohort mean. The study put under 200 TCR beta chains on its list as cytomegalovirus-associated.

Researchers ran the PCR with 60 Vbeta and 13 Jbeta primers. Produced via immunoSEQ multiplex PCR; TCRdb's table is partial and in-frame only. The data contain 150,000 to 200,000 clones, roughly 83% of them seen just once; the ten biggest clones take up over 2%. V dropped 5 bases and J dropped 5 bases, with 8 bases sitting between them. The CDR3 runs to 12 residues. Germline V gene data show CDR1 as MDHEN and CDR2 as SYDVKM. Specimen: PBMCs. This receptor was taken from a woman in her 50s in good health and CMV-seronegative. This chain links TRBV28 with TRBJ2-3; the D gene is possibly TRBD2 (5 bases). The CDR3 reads CASSRAGDTQYF. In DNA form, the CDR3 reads TGTGCCAGCAGTCGGGCGGGAGATACGCAGTATTTT.